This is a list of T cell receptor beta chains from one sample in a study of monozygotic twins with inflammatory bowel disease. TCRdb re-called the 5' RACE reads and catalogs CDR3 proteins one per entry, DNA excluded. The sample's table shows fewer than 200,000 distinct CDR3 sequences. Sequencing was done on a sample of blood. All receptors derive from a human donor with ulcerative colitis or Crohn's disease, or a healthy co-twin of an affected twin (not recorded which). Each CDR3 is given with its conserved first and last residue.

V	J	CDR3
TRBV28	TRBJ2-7	CASSNPQGPTYEQYF
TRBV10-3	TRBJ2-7	CAIRRQGAYEQYF
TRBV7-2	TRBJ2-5	CASSSGTSEETQNF
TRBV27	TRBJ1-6	CASSLSARVDSPLHF
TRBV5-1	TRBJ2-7	CASALLLVGSEQYF
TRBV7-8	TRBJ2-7	CASSLEFGLAGISYEQYF
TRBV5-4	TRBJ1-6	CASSLVNSPLHF
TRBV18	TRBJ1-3	CASSGENGNTIYF
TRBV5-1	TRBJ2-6	CASRPNRGSISGANVLTF
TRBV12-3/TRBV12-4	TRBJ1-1	CASSLRQGNTEAFF
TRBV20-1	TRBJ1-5	CSARVGGPLVYSNQPQHF
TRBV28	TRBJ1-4	CASSTTGGLEKLFF
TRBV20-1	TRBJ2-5	CSAVAPHSRQETQYF
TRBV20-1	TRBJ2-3	CSASWRTSTDTQYF
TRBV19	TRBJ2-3	CASSIDPRSQPTDTQYF
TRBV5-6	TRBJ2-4	CASYRIAGKNIQYF
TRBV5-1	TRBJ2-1	CASSWGPSGNYNEQFF
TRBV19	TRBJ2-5	CASTTSGQETQYF
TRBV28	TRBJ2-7	CASSLDRGGDSYEQYF
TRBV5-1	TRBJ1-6	CASSRQDRASNSPLHF
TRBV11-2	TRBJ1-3	CASSLGDRGSGNTIYF
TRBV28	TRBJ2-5	CASKSVTGEETQYF
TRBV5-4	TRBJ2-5	CASSLGLDQETQYF
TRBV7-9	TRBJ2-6	CASNLGQERASGANVLTF
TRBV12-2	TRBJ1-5	CASRRYGAPCHNQPQHF
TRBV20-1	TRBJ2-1	CSARTSGQGGYNEQFF
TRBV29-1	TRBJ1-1	CSTSGGGNTEAFF
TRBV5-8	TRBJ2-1	CASSKAGGVDEQFF
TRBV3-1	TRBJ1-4	CASSQEGLNEKLFF
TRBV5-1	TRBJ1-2	CASSLTGIDGYTF
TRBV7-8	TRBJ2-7	CASSFSLREQYF
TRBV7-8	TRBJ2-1	CASSYPPGTSGMRSYNEQFF
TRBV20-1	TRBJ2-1	CSARTGLRGGPSSYNEQFF
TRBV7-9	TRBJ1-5	CASSSGRQPQHF
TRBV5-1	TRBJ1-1	CASSLSGQGLAEAFF
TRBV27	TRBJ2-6	CASSSSGAFWANVLTF
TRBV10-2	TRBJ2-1	CASSVLAGSYNEQFF
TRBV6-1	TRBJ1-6	CASRRDRGNSPLHF
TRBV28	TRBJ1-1	CAISPPWGNTEAFF
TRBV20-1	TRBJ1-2	CSARDGFPRGQGGGYTF
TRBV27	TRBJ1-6	CASARTSNLPLHF
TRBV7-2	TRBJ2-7	CASSPGGTVSYEQYF
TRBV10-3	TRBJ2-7	CAISDGGIHGYEQYF
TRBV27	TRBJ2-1	CASRTGTSPYNEQFF
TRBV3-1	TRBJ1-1	CASSLQGSGWAEAFF
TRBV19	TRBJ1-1	CASSTYRGDTEAFF
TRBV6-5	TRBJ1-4	CASSSGTANEKLFF
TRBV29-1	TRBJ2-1	CSVEPSTSGKGQFF
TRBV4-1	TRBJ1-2	CASSQWGSGGYGYTF
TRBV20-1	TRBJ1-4	CSAYYTGVYQAEKLFF
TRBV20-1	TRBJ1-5	CSYRVGSNQPQHF
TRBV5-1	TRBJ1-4	CASSLSPATNEKLFF
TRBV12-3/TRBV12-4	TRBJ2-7	CASNLLGGEQYF
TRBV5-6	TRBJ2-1	CASSLSRDQDEQFF
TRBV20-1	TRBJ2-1	CSALNLGTGISHNYNEQFF